A single sample gave rise to the 16 T cell receptor beta chains below, sequenced in a study of blood T cell repertoires in COVID-19. Sequencing used immunoSEQ multiplex PCR; TCRdb keeps in-frame clones, though not all of them. Found here are approximately 500,000 clones, 70% to 90% of them singletons; the top ten hold approximately 3.2%. The sequenced sample consisted of peripheral blood. The source is a human donor in a cohort sampled during active COVID-19.

The chain carries TRBV5-1 and TRBJ2-3; a weak D match, TRBD1 (6 bases). The V end lost 2 bases, the J end lost 1 base, and 8 bases lay between the germline ends. CDR3 length: 14 amino acids. Germline V lookup: CDR1 SGHRS, CDR2 YFSETQ. The CDR3: CASSFGQRTDTQYF. As DNA, the CDR3 is TGCGCCAGCAGCTTCGGACAGCGCACAGATACGCAGTATTTT.

The rearrangement uses TRBV30 and TRBJ1-2; D is ambiguous. The CDR3 totals 12 residues. Germline V lookup: CDR1 GTSNPN, CDR2 SVGIG (reference sequence). V dropped 3 bases and J dropped 5 bases, with 10 bases sitting between them. The CDR3 DNA follows: TGTGCCTGGAGGGGTTCAGGATATGGCTACACCTTC. The encoded protein is CAWRGSGYGYTF.

This chain joins TRBV10-1 and TRBJ1-2; TRBD1 matches at 7 bases. The CDR3 has 13 residues. Germline V gene data show CDR1 as WNHNN and CDR2 as SYGVQD (reference sequence). Unmatched junction bases numbered 11, after V lost 8 bases and J lost 8 bases. CDR3 sequence (DNA): TGCGCCAGCTCTAGACAGGGCCAACAGGGCTACACCTTC. As protein: CASSRQGQQGYTF.

The chain is built from TRBV28 and TRBJ1-1; maybe TRBD1 (5 bases). Germline V CDR1 and CDR2: MDHEN, SYDVKM. The CDR3 spans 14 residues. V dropped 6 bases and J dropped 1 base, with 12 bases sitting between them. DNA of the CDR3: TGTGCCAGCAGACCGCCCGGACAGAACACTGAAGCTTTCTTT. Residues: CASRPPGQNTEAFF.

This clone was seen a few times. The rearrangement links TRBV7-2 to TRBJ2-7; weak D call: TRBD2 (6 bases). This CDR3 has 14 residues. Between the trimmed V and J ends, which lost 3 bases and 0 bases, there was a span of 9 bases. The V gene's germline CDR1 is SGHTA and CDR2 FQGNSA. CDR3 sequence reads: CASSFRLDSYEQYF. CDR3 nucleotides: TGTGCCAGCAGCTTCCGACTAGACTCCTACGAGCAGTACTTC.

This chain uses TRBV9 with TRBJ1-1, with D tentatively TRBD1 (5 bases). The V end lost 4 bases, the J end lost 5 bases, and 18 bases lay between the germline ends. The CDR3 spans 15 residues. Looked up from germline, CDR1 is SGDLS and CDR2 is YYNGEE. The CDR3 DNA is TGTGCCAGCAGCTTAACGACAGTTCAACGGACTGAAGCTTTCTTT. Its translation is CASSLTTVQRTEAFF. The variable domain in full, with the rest retrieved from reference TRBV9 and TRBJ1-1, is DSGVTQTPKHLITATGQRVTLRCSPRSGDLSVYWYQQSLDQGLQFLIQYYNGEERAKGNILERFSAQQFPDLHSELNLSSLELGDSALYFCASSLTTVQRTEAFFGQGTRLTVV.

The chain carries TRBV5-1 and TRBJ2-2; TRBD2 might be the D (6 bases). Germline V lookup: CDR1 SGHRS, CDR2 YFSETQ. This CDR3 has 16 amino acids. Between the trimmed V and J ends, which lost 4 bases and 7 bases, there was a span of 20 bases. CDR3 sequence (DNA): TGCGCCAGCAGCCCAGAATGGACACGGCGGGGCGGGGAGCTGTTTTTT. Translation gives CASSPEWTRRGGELFF. The full variable domain, its missing parts supplied by reference TRBV5-1 and TRBJ2-2, is KAGVTQTPRYLIKTRGQQVTLSCSPISGHRSVSWYQQTPGQGLQFLFEYFSETQRNKGNFPGRFSGRQFSNSRSEMNVSTLELGDSALYLCASSPEWTRRGGELFFGEGSRLTVL.

The chain employs TRBV10-3 and TRBJ2-3; 7 bases align to TRBD2. CDR1 and CDR2 (germline): ENHRY, SYGVKD. The J segment lost 3 bases and the V segment lost 11 bases, leaving 8 bases of the junction unmatched. CDR3 length: 13 residues. As DNA, the CDR3 is TGTGCCTCGGAGCGGGACGTTACAGATACGCAGTATTTT. Its protein is CASERDVTDTQYF.

This clone was detected only a few times. The chain joins TRBV2 to TRBJ2-7, with D possibly being TRBD2 (6 bases). The CDR3 runs 11 residues. V lost 11 bases, J lost 7 bases, and 15 bases lay in between. CDR1 and CDR2 (germline): SNHLY, FYNNEI. The CDR3 nucleotides are TGTGCCGGCGGGACCCTCAGGGAGCAGTACTTC. Its translation: CAGGTLREQYF. The full variable domain, with the rest looked up from reference TRBV2 and TRBJ2-7, is EPEVTQTPSHQVTQMGQEVILRCVPISNHLYFYWYRQILGQKVEFLVSFYNNEISEKSEIFDDQFSVERPDGSNFTLKIRSTKLEDSAMYFCAGGTLREQYFGPGTRLTVT.

The CDR3 spells CASSEGGVAEAFF. The CDR3 coding sequence is TGTGCCAGCAGTGAAGGAGGAGTCGCTGAAGCTTTCTTT. This chain uses TRBV25-1 with TRBJ1-1; D is ambiguous. CDR3 length: 13 amino acids. The germline V gene has CDR1 MGHDK and CDR2 SYGVNS. V dropped 2 bases and J dropped 6 bases, with 10 bases sitting between them.

This chain joins TRBV11-2 and TRBJ1-6; D gene uncertain. V lost 0 bases to trimming and J lost 0 bases, with 9 bases between them. CDR1 and CDR2 (germline): SGHAT, FQNNGV. The CDR3 runs to 17 residues. The CDR3 DNA reads TGTGCCAGCAGCTTAGATCCTCGGGTCTCCTATAATTCACCCCTCCACTTT. Translated, it gives CASSLDPRVSYNSPLHF.

The chain has TRBV28 and TRBJ2-2, with a possible D match to TRBD2 (5 bases). Germline loops: CDR1 MDHEN, CDR2 SYDVKM. This CDR3 comprises 17 residues. V was trimmed by 6 bases and J by 2 bases, leaving 19 bases between them. As DNA, the CDR3 is TGTGCCAGCAGCCCTCTCTCCAGCGGAGCAAACACCGGGGAGCTGTTTTTT. Encoded protein: CASSPLSSGANTGELFF. The full variable domain, its missing parts supplied by reference TRBV28 and TRBJ2-2, is DVKVTQSSRYLVKRTGEKVFLECVQDMDHENMFWYRQDPGLGLRLIYFSYDVKMKEKGDIPEGYSVSREKKERFSLILESASTNQTSMYLCASSPLSSGANTGELFFGEGSRLTVL.

The chain recombines TRBV7-2 with TRBJ2-5; no clear D. The CDR3 covers 13 residues. V was cut by 1 base and J by 2 bases, with 5 bases left in between. CDR1 SGHTA and CDR2 FQGNSA come from the germline V gene. DNA of the CDR3: TGTGCCAGCAGCTTAGTTCGGCAAGAGACCCAGTACTTC. Translated: CASSLVRQETQYF.

The chain links TRBV30 to TRBJ1-2, with 8 positions matching TRBD1. J gave up 5 bases and V 1 base, and 9 bases lay outside the gene matches. Looked up from germline, CDR1 is GTSNPN and CDR2 is SVGIG (reference sequence). CDR3 length equals 15 residues. As DNA, the CDR3 is TGTGCCTGGAGTGACGAGCGGGACAGGCGGTATGGCTACACCTTC. This sequence encodes CAWSDERDRRYGYTF.

In nucleotides, the CDR3 is TGTGCCAGCAGCTTAAGCGGGAGGTACAATGAGCAGTTCTTC. Translating it yields CASSLSGRYNEQFF. The chain links TRBV7-3 to TRBJ2-1; 8 bases map to TRBD2. The V segment lost 1 base and the J segment 4 bases; nucleotides outside the gene matches: 0. Per the germline V gene, CDR1 is SGHTA and CDR2 is FQGTGA. This CDR3 region has 14 residues.

This chain joins TRBV19 and TRBJ1-6; a possible D gene is TRBD1 (6 bases). Trimming took 3 bases from V and 10 from J, leaving 13 bases between them. The germline V gene encodes CDR1 LNHDA and CDR2 SQIVND (reference sequence). The CDR3 totals 14 residues. The CDR3 loop is CASSINRVESPLHF. The DNA for the CDR3 is TGTGCCAGTAGTATTAACAGGGTGGAATCACCCCTCCACTTT.